A single TCR beta chain is shown here with its context. The antigen is not known. The germline V gene has CDR1 SGHRS and CDR2 YFSETQ. The CDR3 spans 15 residues. Trimming pared 2 bases from V and 1 base from J, leaving 12 bases between. The authors incorporated unique molecular identifiers into the TCR beta cDNA libraries. T cells, roughly 0.9 to 11 million of them, yielded around 460,000 cDNA molecules. TCRdb reanalysed the PCR reads using MiXCR and keeps one entry per CDR3 protein. This sample has 250,000 to 300,000 distinct CDR3 sequences, with around 34% found just once. This entry is derived from a study of post-analysis software for immune sequencing data. About the study: Recorded subtypes: relapsing-remitting, secondary progressive, progressive-relapsing; some patients unannotated. Study-level results: TRBV5-6, TRBV5-1 and TRBV20-1 belonged to a set of roughly five TRBV segments that were more frequent in patients than controls. Relative to controls, patients with multiple sclerosis showed significantly lower normalized Chao1 diversity. By F measure, strong co-clustering occurred among samples prepared in the same batch.

This receptor was obtained from a girl between 10 and 17 years old with multiple sclerosis. Material: blood. This chain uses TRBV5-1 with TRBJ2-5, with D perhaps matching TRBD2 (5 bases). In nucleotides, the CDR3 is TGCGCCAGCAGCTTCGAGGGCGGGCCCCAAGAGACCCAGTACTTC. Encoded protein: CASSFEGGPQETQYF.